The sequence of this T cell receptor beta chain was determined in a study of T cells in Graves' hyperthyroidism and ophthalmopathy. The CDR3 consists of 14 residues. V dropped 5 bases and J dropped 8 bases, with 16 bases sitting between them. Germline loops: CDR1 MNHNS, CDR2 SASEGT. TCR beta CDR3 region amplification was performed from RNA transcripts. Researchers ran a first-round RT-PCR on the TCR CDR3 using the HTBI primer set. TCRdb ran MiXCR on the multiplex PCR reads and lists one entry per CDR3 protein. The sample lists about 420,000 distinct CDR3 sequences; 15% to 19% were seen once. Sample: blood. The source of this sequence is a woman in her late teens or twenties with Graves' hyperthyroidism. The chain recombines TRBV6-1 with TRBJ2-1; D might be TRBD2 (6 bases). The CDR3 loop reads CASSRDSTVDEQFF. The CDR3 bases are TGTGCCAGCAGTCGGGACTCGACGGTCGATGAGCAGTTCTTC.